Following are 21 T cell receptor beta chains from one sample sequenced in a study of shared clonotypes between healthy human individuals. Repertoires were generated with immunoSEQ multiplex PCR, while TCRdb's copy carries only in-frame clones and drops some. The data contain around 2,100,000 clones, over 85% of them singletons. As defined, naive CD8 cells were CD45RO-negative and positively selected for CCR7, with terminally differentiated effector memory CD45RA+ cells excluded. The specimen sequenced was naive CD8+ T cells sorted from blood. The receptors here all came from a man younger than 30 in good health.

CDR3 coding DNA: TGTGCCAGCAGTTACATAGACGACGAGCAGTACTTC. The encoded protein is CASSYIDDEQYF. The chain is built from TRBV6-6 and TRBJ2-7, with D unclear. Germline V lookup: CDR1 MNHNY, CDR2 SVGAGI (reference sequence). This CDR3 has 12 residues. Trimming left V 2 bases short and J 5 bases short, with 7 bases between.

This chain connects TRBV14 to TRBJ2-7; tentative D call: TRBD1 (5 bases). Germline assignment: CDR1 SGHDN and CDR2 FVKESK. The V end was cut by 1 base, the J end by 6 bases, with 10 bases between. CDR3 length equals 13 residues. As DNA, the CDR3 is TGTGCCAGCAGCCAAGCAACAGGCCCCGAGCAGTACTTC. It specifies CASSQATGPEQYF.

The table lists this clone with a count of one. V gene TRBV19 combines with J gene TRBJ2-7; the match to TRBD1 covers 7 bases. The CDR3 is 14 amino acids. Germline-derived CDR1 and CDR2 are LNHDA and SQIVND (reference sequence). J gave up 3 bases and V 5 bases, and 7 bases lay outside the gene matches. This chain's CDR3 is CASSARDSLYEQYF. The DNA of the CDR3 is TGTGCCAGTAGTGCCCGGGACAGCCTCTACGAGCAGTACTTC.

The chain couples TRBV7-9 to TRBJ1-5; D gene unclear. The CDR3 totals 15 residues. Deletions cut 3 bases from V and 0 bases from J, with 9 bases between. Germline values: CDR1 SEHNR, CDR2 FQNEAQ (reference sequence). The CDR3 DNA reads as TGTGCCAGCAGCTTGGAGGCGGTTAGCAATCAGCCCCAGCATTTT. It translates to CASSLEAVSNQPQHF.

Turning to this clone: At the DNA level, this CDR3 is encoded by other sequences in the same sample as well. The chain links TRBV27 to TRBJ2-2, with 12 bases lining up with TRBD2. The CDR3 runs to 14 residues. Looked up from germline, CDR1 is MNHEY and CDR2 is SMNVEV (reference sequence). V gave up 6 bases and J gave up 5 bases; unmatched junction bases: 1. The CDR3 DNA sequence: TGTGCCAGCAGGCTAGCGGGAGGGACCGGGGAGCTGTTTTTT. Protein product: CASRLAGGTGELFF.

Points on this clone: Other DNA sequences within the sample encode an identical CDR3. The genes are TRBV11-2 and TRBJ2-7, with 8 bases matching TRBD1. The length of the CDR3 is 14 residues. The V gene's germline CDR1 is SGHAT and CDR2 FQNNGV. The V segment lost 6 bases and the J segment 4 bases; nucleotides outside the gene matches: 8. The CDR3 nucleotides are TGTGCCAGCAGTCTAGACAGGGGTGGGTACGAGCAGTACTTC. Translated: CASSLDRGGYEQYF.

Only one count was recorded for this clone. The chain uses TRBV4-1 and TRBJ1-2; D remains ambiguous. The CDR3 has 13 amino acids. Trimming pared 4 bases from V and 2 bases from J, leaving 8 bases between. Germline V gene data show CDR1 as MGHRA and CDR2 as YSYEKL. CDR3 bases: TGCGCCAGCAGCCTTGACACAAACTATGGCTACACCTTC. Its translation: CASSLDTNYGYTF.

This chain connects TRBV4-1 to TRBJ2-2; 7 bases are a match to TRBD2. V shed 0 bases and J 8 bases; nucleotides not matched to a gene: 12. The CDR3 sequence is 17 residues long. Per the germline V gene, CDR1 is MGHRA and CDR2 is YSYEKL. The CDR3 loop reads CASSQDPPRGEMGELFF. In DNA form, the CDR3 reads TGCGCCAGCAGCCAAGACCCCCCACGGGGGGAAATGGGGGAGCTGTTTTTT.

This rearrangement joins TRBV4-1 to TRBJ2-7, with D perhaps being TRBD1 or TRBD2 (5 bases each). V lost 0 bases, J lost 0 bases, and 12 bases lay in between. The CDR3 sequence is 16 residues long. Germline loops: CDR1 MGHRA, CDR2 YSYEKL. CDR3 nucleotide sequence: TGCGCCAGCAGCCAAGATTGGGGCGAGGGCTCCTACGAGCAGTACTTC. Protein: CASSQDWGEGSYEQYF.

The chain couples TRBV28 to TRBJ2-7; D perhaps matches TRBD2 (6 bases). The CDR3 has 14 amino acids. Per the germline V gene, CDR1 is MDHEN and CDR2 is SYDVKM. Trimming cost V 3 bases and J 7 bases, with 16 bases left between them. The CDR3 loop reads CASSFTSLWEEQYF. CDR3 coding DNA: TGTGCCAGCAGTTTTACTAGCCTGTGGGAGGAGCAGTACTTC.

The CDR3 protein is CASSLWSGQGDQPQHF. The DNA of the CDR3 is TGTGCCAGCAGCTTGTGGTCGGGACAGGGAGACCAGCCCCAGCATTTT. V is TRBV7-6 and J is TRBJ1-5, with TRBD1 matching 9 bases. V was clipped by 3 bases and J by 7 bases; unmatched bases: 10. Per the germline V gene, CDR1 is SGHVS and CDR2 is FNYEAQ. The CDR3 has 16 residues.

This chain connects TRBV27 to TRBJ2-7, with 8 bases lining up with TRBD1. The CDR3 contains 13 residues. The germline gives CDR1 MNHEY, CDR2 SMNVEV (reference sequence). V dropped 5 bases and J dropped 4; count of bases not matched to a gene: 4. CDR3 coding DNA: TGTGCCAGCAGTACAGGGGGTGGATACGAGCAGTACTTC. Encoded protein: CASSTGGGYEQYF.

The V call is TRBV5-1, the J call TRBJ2-1; no firm D call. Trimming stripped 3 bases from V and 9 bases from J, with 16 bases between. The CDR3 covers 14 residues. CDR1 and CDR2 (germline): SGHRS, YFSETQ. The CDR3 sequence: CASSWQDPASEQFF. The CDR3 bases are TGCGCCAGCAGCTGGCAGGACCCGGCCAGTGAGCAGTTCTTC.

Turning to this clone: A read error may account for a junction end that differs from germline. V gene TRBV6-1 combines with J gene TRBJ2-7, with TRBD1 matching over 9 bases. The CDR3 spans 13 residues. Germline loops: CDR1 MNHNS, CDR2 SASEGT. The CDR3 loop is CASSEGTGTVLPF. Here the CDR3 DNA reads TGTGCCAGCAGTGAGGGGACAGGGACTGTTTTGCCGTTC.

V and J are TRBV7-9 and TRBJ1-3; D remains unclear. The V gene's germline CDR1 is SEHNR and CDR2 FQNEAQ (reference sequence). The CDR3 totals 14 residues. Trimming took off 4 bases at V and 0 bases at J, with 7 bases between the two ends. The CDR3 here is CASSSDYSGNTIYF. CDR3 DNA sequence: TGTGCCAGCAGCTCAGACTACTCTGGAAACACCATATATTTT.

The V and J genes are TRBV9 and TRBJ1-2, with 9 bases lining up with TRBD1. J lost 4 bases, V lost 4 bases, and 14 bases had no gene match. The CDR3 is 17 residues long. Germline CDR1 and CDR2: SGDLS and YYNGEE. CDR3 protein: CASSPTTGGENLYGYTF. In DNA, the CDR3 is TGTGCCAGCAGCCCCACCACAGGGGGCGAAAACCTCTATGGCTACACCTTC.

CDR3 bases: TGCGCCAGCAGCCAAGGAGAGTGGGCGGAGACCCAGTACTTC. As protein: CASSQGEWAETQYF. The chain employs TRBV4-1 and TRBJ2-5; D call uncertain. Deletions cut 1 base from V and 5 bases from J, with 11 bases between. CDR3 length equals 14 residues. The germline V gene has CDR1 MGHRA and CDR2 YSYEKL.

The chain joins TRBV7-8 to TRBJ1-6, with no clear D. Trimming removed 1 base at V and 9 bases at J, with 10 bases between. Germline CDR1 and CDR2: SGHVS and FQNEAQ. The CDR3 spans 14 residues. For the CDR3, the DNA is TGTGCCAGCAGCTTAGTAAGGGCGGGTTCACCCCTCCACTTT. This codes for CASSLVRAGSPLHF.

The chain combines TRBV7-9 with TRBJ2-3, with unresolved D. The CDR3 loop spans 17 amino acids. Deletions cut 4 bases from V and 0 bases from J, with 17 bases between. CDR1 and CDR2 from the germline V gene are SEHNR and FQNEAQ (reference sequence). The CDR3 loop is CASSSPNPTGSTDTQYF. The DNA of the CDR3 is TGTGCCAGCAGCTCGCCCAACCCAACCGGGAGCACAGATACGCAGTATTTT. Variable domain in full (rest from reference TRBV7-9 and TRBJ2-3): DTGVSQNPRHKITKRGQNVTFRCDPISEHNRLYWYRQTLGQGPEFLTYFQNEAQLEKSRLLSDRFSAERPKGSFSTLEIQRTEQGDSAMYLCASSSPNPTGSTDTQYFGPGTRLTVL.

The chain links TRBV7-2 to TRBJ2-1; 13 bases fit TRBD2. Trimming at V came to 1 base and at J to 8 bases, leaving 8 bases not matched to a gene. The CDR3 length is 17 residues. The V gene's germline CDR1 is SGHTA and CDR2 FQGNSA. DNA of the CDR3: TGTGCCAGCAGCTTAGGCCGACTAGCGGGAGGACACGATGAGCAGTTCTTC. Translated: CASSLGRLAGGHDEQFF.

The rearrangement joins TRBV19 to TRBJ1-3; no definite D call. The V end lost 7 bases, the J end lost 4 bases, and 5 bases lay between the germline ends. CDR3 size: 11 residues. Germline assignment: CDR1 LNHDA and CDR2 SQIVND (reference sequence). The CDR3 is CASNTGNTIYF. In DNA form, the CDR3 reads TGTGCCAGTAATACCGGAAACACCATATATTTT. Using reference TRBV19 and TRBJ1-3 for the parts outside the CDR3, the full variable domain is DGGITQSPKYLFRKEGQNVTLSCEQNLNHDAMYWYRQDPGQGLRLIYYSQIVNDFQKGDIAEGYSVSREKKESFPLTVTSAQKNPTAFYLCASNTGNTIYFGEGSWLTVV.